These 11 T cell receptor beta chains came from one sample sequenced in a study of identical twins. TCRdb re-analysed the 5' RACE reads in MiXCR, keeping a single row per CDR3 protein. This repertoire shows roughly 250,000 distinct CDR3 sequences, about 14% found once; its top ten account for 8.8%. Specimen: memory (CD45RO+) T cells sorted from blood. Source of these receptors: a woman aged 18-29 years in good health.

At least ten counts were recorded for this clonotype. The CDR3 sequence is CASSPRDEQYF. The CDR3 nucleotides are TGTGCCAGCAGCCCCCGGGACGAGCAGTACTTC. The chain joins TRBV6-6 to TRBJ2-7; D gene unclear. The CDR3 runs 11 residues. Germline V gene lookup returns CDR1 MNHNY and CDR2 SVGAGI (reference sequence). Trimming took off 6 bases at V and 5 bases at J, with 8 bases between the two ends.

This clonotype was observed many times. The genes are TRBV11-2 and TRBJ1-1; 9 nucleotides align to TRBD1. The length of the CDR3 is 16 residues. The V gene's germline CDR1 is SGHAT and CDR2 FQNNGV. Trimming removed 2 bases from V and 1 base from J; junction bases left unmatched: 5. The chain's CDR3 is CASSLMVGQGNTEAFF. Here the CDR3 DNA reads TGTGCCAGCAGCTTAATGGTGGGACAGGGGAACACTGAAGCTTTCTTT.

V gene TRBV6-4 combines with J gene TRBJ1-1; D is ambiguous. The CDR3 has 13 residues. V lost 4 bases, J lost 2 bases, and 8 bases lay in between. Germline-derived CDR1 and CDR2 are MRHNA and SNTAGT. The CDR3, as DNA: TGTGCCAGCAGTGTTGAGGCCAACACTGAAGCTTTCTTT. Its translation: CASSVEANTEAFF.

The V call is TRBV7-2, the J call TRBJ2-2; D ambiguous. This CDR3 has 15 amino acids. V lost 5 bases, J lost 1 base, and 11 bases lay in between. The germline gives CDR1 SGHTA, CDR2 FQGNSA. The CDR3 loop is CASSIGRMNTGELFF. The CDR3 DNA sequence: TGTGCCAGCAGCATCGGACGGATGAACACCGGGGAGCTGTTTTTT.

J is TRBJ1-1 and V is TRBV4-3; no clear D. Germline-derived CDR1 and CDR2 are LGHNA and YSLEER. The CDR3 length is 15 residues. V dropped 2 bases and J dropped 0 bases, with 10 bases sitting between them. CDR3 region: CASSQISTVNTEAFF. CDR3 coding DNA: TGCGCCAGCAGCCAAATCAGCACTGTGAACACTGAAGCTTTCTTT.

This clonotype was detected only a few times. The chain is built from TRBV5-1 and TRBJ2-7, with a tentative D call TRBD2 (5 bases). Trimming shortened V by 5 bases and J by 5 bases, and 14 bases separated the two germline ends. This CDR3 has 13 amino acids. Germline CDR1 and CDR2: SGHRS and YFSETQ. CDR3 DNA: TGCGCCAGCAGTAGTATCGCCGGGGACGAGCAGTACTTC. This sequence encodes CASSSIAGDEQYF.

The chain employs TRBV19 and TRBJ1-4, with D uncertain. Trimming shortened V by 5 bases and J by 1 base, and 8 bases separated the two germline ends. The CDR3 is 14 amino acids. Germline CDR1 and CDR2: LNHDA and SQIVND (reference sequence). CDR3 DNA sequence: TGTGCCAGTAGTCCCCGGCGAACTAATGAAAAACTGTTTTTT. Its translation: CASSPRRTNEKLFF.

This CDR3 is CASSTGQGAGDNEQFF. The CDR3 DNA reads TGCGCCAGCAGCACTGGACAGGGGGCAGGGGACAATGAGCAGTTCTTC. The rearrangement joins TRBV5-1 to TRBJ2-1; TRBD1 aligns across 11 bases. Trimming cost V 4 bases and J 5 bases; bases outside gene matches: 8. Germline assignment: CDR1 SGHRS and CDR2 YFSETQ. CDR3 length: 16 amino acids. Complete variable domain (other parts from reference TRBV5-1 and TRBJ2-1): KAGVTQTPRYLIKTRGQQVTLSCSPISGHRSVSWYQQTPGQGLQFLFEYFSETQRNKGNFPGRFSGRQFSNSRSEMNVSTLELGDSALYLCASSTGQGAGDNEQFFGPGTRLTVL.

The genes are TRBV24-1 and TRBJ2-1; 10 nucleotides align to TRBD2. There are 17 residues in the CDR3. The V gene end was trimmed by 3 bases and the J gene end by 9 bases; junction bases not matched to a gene: 13. Germline CDR1 and CDR2: KGHDR and SFDVKD. This chain's CDR3 is CATSDPKGSGGAGEQFF. CDR3 in DNA: TGTGCCACCAGTGATCCCAAGGGAAGCGGGGGGGCCGGTGAGCAGTTCTTC.

In its sample, this clonotype was seen a few times. The V and J genes are TRBV6-5 and TRBJ1-1, with D maybe TRBD1 (5 bases). Trimming stripped 0 bases from V and 7 bases from J, with 12 bases between. This CDR3 is 14 amino acids long. CDR1 is MNHEY and CDR2 is SVGAGI in the germline V gene. The CDR3 loop is CASSYSRGGFEAFF. The DNA of the CDR3 is TGTGCCAGCAGTTACTCTCGGGGCGGTTTTGAAGCTTTCTTT.

The chain employs TRBV20-1 and TRBJ2-6, with D hard to call. The ends were cut back, 1 base at V and 0 bases at J, with 7 bases in the middle. This CDR3 contains 15 residues. Germline CDR1 DFQATT, CDR2 SNEGSKA (reference sequence). The CDR3: CSARVASSGANVLTF. The CDR3 nucleotides read TGCAGTGCTAGAGTGGCCAGCTCTGGGGCCAACGTCCTGACTTTC.